What follows are 30 T cell receptor beta chains derived from one specimen sequenced in a study of T cells in Graves' hyperthyroidism and ophthalmopathy. RNA transcripts were the template for amplifying TCR beta CDR3 regions. A first-round RT-PCR of the TCR CDR3 used the HTBI primer set. Using its own MiXCR run on the multiplex PCR reads, TCRdb lists one record per CDR3 protein. This sample has around 350,000 distinct CDR3 sequences, with roughly 15% found just once. Sequencing input: blood. These TCRs come from a woman in her twenties or thirties with Graves' ophthalmopathy.

This clonotype has ten or more counts. V gene TRBV28 combines with J gene TRBJ2-7; D possibly corresponds to TRBD2 (6 bases). The CDR3 is made up of 14 amino acids. The germline gives CDR1 MDHEN, CDR2 SYDVKM. Trimming left V 6 bases short and J 0 bases short, with 12 bases between. In nucleotides, the CDR3 is TGTGCCAGCAGCTCGGGAGACGGCTCCTACGAGCAGTACTTC. It codes for CASSSGDGSYEQYF.

Only a few counts were recorded for this clonotype. V is TRBV9 and J is TRBJ2-1; 10 bases agree with TRBD2. The CDR3 spans 17 residues. The junction had 15 bases not matched to a gene; V was cut back by 3 bases and J by 9 bases. CDR1 SGDLS and CDR2 YYNGEE come from the germline V gene. This CDR3 is CASSAKILAGPGVEQFF. The CDR3 DNA reads TGTGCCAGCAGCGCCAAGATACTAGCGGGGCCTGGCGTTGAGCAGTTCTTC.

The sample holds many counts of this clonotype. The chain couples TRBV29-1 to TRBJ2-7; D is unclear. This CDR3 has 11 residues. Deletions cut 4 bases from V and 2 bases from J, with 6 bases between. The V gene's germline CDR1 is SQVTM and CDR2 ANQGSEA. The DNA for the CDR3 is TGCAGCGTTGGGGTTACCTACGAGCAGTACTTC. It is translated as CSVGVTYEQYF.

This clonotype appeared many times. This chain connects TRBV30 to TRBJ1-1, with 7 bases aligning to TRBD1. CDR1 and CDR2 from the germline V gene are GTSNPN and SVGIG (reference sequence). The CDR3 has 14 residues. With 2 bases clipped from V and 3 bases from J, the junction kept 6 bases outside the gene matches. The CDR3 region is CAWSPGQIHTEAFF. DNA for the CDR3: TGTGCCTGGAGTCCGGGACAGATCCACACTGAAGCTTTCTTT.

At least ten counts were recorded for this clonotype. This sequence joins TRBV11-3 and TRBJ1-1; possibly TRBD1 for D (5 bases). This CDR3 is 13 amino acids long. Germline lookup yields CDR1 SGHNT and CDR2 YENEEA. V dropped 3 bases and J dropped 6 bases, with 11 bases sitting between them. In DNA, the CDR3 is TGTGCCAGCAGCTTCGGCCAGGGTGCTGAAGCTTTCTTT. Translation: CASSFGQGAEAFF.

This clonotype came up many times. This chain uses TRBV6-1 with TRBJ1-5; TRBD1 matches 8 bases. CDR3 length equals 16 residues. Trimming removed 6 bases from V and 3 bases from J; junction bases left unmatched: 10. From germline, CDR1 is MNHNS and CDR2 SASEGT. The chain's CDR3 is CASRPRQGRTNQPQHF. CDR3 DNA sequence: TGTGCCAGCAGACCCCGACAGGGGAGGACCAATCAGCCCCAGCATTTT.

This clonotype has a count of ten or more. This chain connects TRBV7-8 to TRBJ1-5; D call uncertain. The CDR3 runs to 17 residues. CDR1 and CDR2 (germline): SGHVS, FQNEAQ. With 5 bases removed from V and 3 bases from J, the gap between germline ends came to 20 bases. The DNA of the CDR3 is TGTGCCAGCAGCGAAGGACTTGGGCAGTTTTTCAATCAGCCCCAGCATTTT. Translation: CASSEGLGQFFNQPQHF. Combining the CDR3 with reference TRBV7-8 and TRBJ1-5 gives the whole variable domain GAGVSQSPRYKVAKRGQDVALRCDPISGHVSLFWYQQALGQGPEFLTYFQNEAQLDKSGLPSDRFFAERPEGSVSTLKIQRTQQEDSAVYLCASSEGLGQFFNQPQHFGDGTRLSIL.

This clonotype showed up just a few times. The V gene is TRBV12-5, the J gene TRBJ2-7, with a possible D match to TRBD1 (6 bases). Germline CDR1 is LGHNT and CDR2 is FRNRAP. V dropped 2 bases and J dropped 0 bases, with 8 bases sitting between them. This CDR3 has 14 amino acids. The CDR3 protein is CASGLTGPSYEQYF. The CDR3 DNA is TGTGCTAGTGGTTTGACAGGGCCCTCCTACGAGCAGTACTTC.

This clonotype was seen at least ten times. The rearrangement joins TRBV30 to TRBJ1-4; a possible D gene is TRBD1 (6 bases). Germline lookup yields CDR1 GTSNPN and CDR2 SVGIG (reference sequence). The CDR3 totals 16 residues. V was trimmed by 3 bases and J by 0 bases, leaving 14 bases between them. The CDR3 reads CAWRQGGSATNEKLFF. As DNA, the CDR3 is TGTGCCTGGAGACAGGGAGGATCTGCAACTAATGAAAAACTGTTTTTT.

This clonotype was recorded at least ten times. This chain connects TRBV30 to TRBJ1-6, with a weak D call TRBD1 (5 bases). The ends were cut back, 5 bases at V and 11 bases at J, with 16 bases in the middle. The CDR3 has 13 amino acids. Germline CDR1 is GTSNPN and CDR2 is SVGIG (reference sequence). CDR3 sequence: CAWSLPQGTPLHF. The CDR3 DNA follows: TGTGCCTGGTCGCTCCCCCAGGGCACACCCCTCCACTTT. Looking up the rest from reference TRBV30 and TRBJ1-6 gives the full variable domain: SQTIHQWPATLVQPVGSPLSLECTVEGTSNPNLYWYRQAAGRGLQLLFYSVGIGQISSEVPQNLSASRPQDRQFILSSKKLLLSDSGFYLCAWSLPQGTPLHFGNGTRLTVT.

In this sample, this clonotype turned up many times. The chain recombines TRBV11-2 with TRBJ2-5; perhaps TRBD1 as D (7 bases). Germline CDR1 SGHAT, CDR2 FQNNGV. The CDR3 is made up of 16 amino acids. V lost 7 bases and J 3 bases, leaving 21 bases between the germline ends. The CDR3 protein is CASTSVDLRGEETQYF. CDR3 nucleotide sequence: TGTGCCAGCACCTCTGTGGACCTCAGGGGGGAAGAGACCCAGTACTTC.

This clonotype was detected only a few times. This sequence joins TRBV20-1 and TRBJ2-3; the match to TRBD2 covers 10 bases. CDR1 and CDR2 (germline): DFQATT, SNEGSKA (reference sequence). V lost 3 bases and J lost 5; bases outside the gene matches: 11. The CDR3 has 16 residues. The CDR3 sequence is CSASAVSGGFGDTQYF. In DNA form, the CDR3 reads TGCAGTGCTAGCGCGGTTAGCGGGGGGTTCGGAGATACGCAGTATTTT.

This clonotype showed up many times. V and J are TRBV3-1 and TRBJ1-1; a possible D gene is TRBD1 (6 bases). V gave up 7 bases and J gave up 8 bases, with 20 bases separating them. The CDR3 sequence is 14 residues long. The V gene's germline CDR1 is LGHDT and CDR2 YNNKEL (reference sequence). The CDR3 loop reads CASTWGPGRGEAFF. DNA of the CDR3: TGTGCCAGCACTTGGGGGCCCGGAAGGGGGGAAGCTTTCTTT. Drawing the rest from reference TRBV3-1 and TRBJ1-1, the complete variable domain is DTAVSQTPKYLVTQMGNDKSIKCEQNLGHDTMYWYKQDSKKFLKIMFSYNNKELIINETVPNRFSPKSPDKAHLNLHINSLELGDSAVYFCASTWGPGRGEAFFGQGTRLTVV.

This clonotype was recorded many times. The chain carries TRBV11-3 and TRBJ2-1, with D perhaps TRBD1 or TRBD2 (6 bases each). The ends were cut back, 6 bases at V and 10 bases at J, with 19 bases in the middle. The length of the CDR3 is 14 residues. CDR1 is SGHNT, CDR2 YENEEA, per germline. The CDR3 loop is CASRTSRGPWEQFF. In DNA, the CDR3 is TGTGCCAGCAGAACTTCCCGGGGGCCATGGGAGCAGTTCTTC.

The J gene is TRBJ2-1, the V gene TRBV12-3 or TRBV12-4; 10 nucleotides line up with TRBD2. Trimming at V came to 5 bases and at J to 3 bases, leaving 7 bases not matched to a gene. The length of the CDR3 is 16 residues. The CDR3 nucleotides read TGTGCCAGCAGTCTAACGCTAGCGGGGGACTACAATGAGCAGTTCTTC. It is translated as CASSLTLAGDYNEQFF.

The CDR3 DNA follows: TGTGCCAGCAGTTATTCACTAGCGGCCACATACAATGAGCAGTTCTTC. It encodes CASSYSLAATYNEQFF. The chain couples TRBV6-9 to TRBJ2-1; the match to TRBD2 covers 8 bases. This CDR3 has 16 amino acids. Unmatched junction bases numbered 5, after V lost 0 bases and J lost 4 bases. CDR1 is MNHGY, CDR2 SVAAGI, per germline.

This clonotype was counted at least ten times. The chain uses TRBV28 and TRBJ1-4, with 7 bases fitting TRBD1. CDR1 and CDR2 from the germline V gene are MDHEN and SYDVKM. V lost 6 bases and J lost 16; bases outside the gene matches: 20. The CDR3 extends over 15 amino acids. The CDR3 loop is CASSPGTALMKNWFF. For the CDR3, the DNA is TGTGCCAGCAGCCCCGGGACAGCCTTAATGAAAAACTGGTTTTTT.

As to this clonotype: A much more abundant neighbour one base away suggests this may be a read error. The gene calls are TRBV29-1 and TRBJ1-6, with unresolved D. The CDR3 has 12 residues. V gave up 4 bases and J gave up 6 bases, with 7 bases separating them. Germline V lookup: CDR1 SQVTM, CDR2 ANQGSEA. The CDR3 DNA reads TGCAGCGTTGGAAGCGCTAATTCACCCCTCCACTTT. It yields the protein CSVGSANSPLHF. Full variable domain (missing parts from reference TRBV29-1 and TRBJ1-6): SAVISQKPSRDICQRGTSLTIQCQVDSQVTMMFWYRQQPGQSLTLIATANQGSEATYESGFVIDKFPISRPNLTFSTLTVSNMSPEDSSIYLCSVGSANSPLHFGNGTRLTVT.

This clonotype was picked up many times. The chain couples TRBV2 to TRBJ2-5; 7 nucleotides agree with TRBD1. Germline CDR1 reads SNHLY; CDR2 reads FYNNEI. CDR3 length: 15 residues. V shed 4 bases, J shed 0 bases, and the junction held 5 bases outside the gene matches. The DNA of the CDR3 is TGTGCCAGCAGTGCCTTTGGGACAGACCAAGAGACCCAGTACTTC. The encoded protein is CASSAFGTDQETQYF.

This clonotype has more than one count but fewer than ten. Written as DNA, the CDR3 is TGTGCCAGCAGCACACATAGCAATCAGCCCCAGCATTTT. It encodes CASSTHSNQPQHF. The chain carries TRBV9 and TRBJ1-5; D is unresolved. Looked up from germline, CDR1 is SGDLS and CDR2 is YYNGEE. The CDR3 sequence is 13 residues long. V dropped 4 bases and J dropped 0 bases, with 5 bases sitting between them.

This clonotype was picked up one time. This chain joins TRBV14 and TRBJ1-2; 9 nucleotides line up with TRBD1. The CDR3 length is 15 residues. In germline, CDR1 is SGHDN, CDR2 FVKESK. J was trimmed by 4 bases and V by 5 bases; bases with no gene match: 8. The CDR3 loop is CASSEGTGFGYGYTF. CDR3 DNA: TGTGCCAGCAGCGAAGGGACAGGGTTTGGCTATGGCTACACCTTC.

This clonotype was picked up a small number of times. The CDR3 coding sequence is TGCAGTGCTAAGGACAGGCGCCATGAAAAACTGTTTTTT. It codes for CSAKDRRHEKLFF. This sequence joins TRBV20-1 and TRBJ1-4; 7 positions agree with TRBD1. Germline CDR1 reads DFQATT; CDR2 reads SNEGSKA (reference sequence). J gave up 6 bases and V 4 bases, and 5 bases lay outside the gene matches. CDR3 length: 13 amino acids.

The chain combines TRBV6-5 with TRBJ2-2; D gene ambiguous. This CDR3 spans 14 amino acids. Germline lookup yields CDR1 MNHEY and CDR2 SVGAGI. V lost 4 bases and J lost 1, with 7 bases in between. The CDR3 DNA reads TGTGCCAGCAGTTGGCGATGGAACACCGGGGAGCTGTTTTTT. Protein sequence: CASSWRWNTGELFF.

This clonotype has a count of ten or more. The rearrangement joins TRBV20-1 to TRBJ1-5; D unclear. The CDR3 contains 13 residues. The germline V and J ends were trimmed by 3 bases and 0 bases, with 6 bases remaining between them. Looked up from germline, CDR1 is DFQATT and CDR2 is SNEGSKA (reference sequence). CDR3 in DNA: TGCAGTGCTAGTCTGGGTAGCAATCAGCCCCAGCATTTT. Translated: CSASLGSNQPQHF.

There are many counts of this clonotype. The V and J genes are TRBV30 and TRBJ2-7, with D possibly called TRBD1 or TRBD2 (6 bases each). The CDR3 extends over 13 amino acids. Trimming cost V 4 bases and J 0 bases, with 10 bases left between them. Germline V gene sequence: CDR1 GTSNPN, CDR2 SVGIG (reference sequence). CDR3 sequence reads: CAWTGGSSYEQYF. The CDR3 nucleotides read TGTGCCTGGACCGGGGGCAGCTCCTACGAGCAGTACTTC.

This clonotype was counted many times. The genes are TRBV12-3 or TRBV12-4 and TRBJ1-1; D might be TRBD1 (5 bases). The V end was cut by 7 bases, the J end by 9 bases, with 24 bases between. This CDR3 spans 15 amino acids. This CDR3 reads CASTPGGGPIAKAFF. The CDR3 bases are TGTGCCAGCACCCCCGGGGGAGGCCCTATCGCGAAAGCTTTCTTT.

This clonotype was detected many times. The chain joins TRBV13 to TRBJ1-1; no firm D call. CDR3 length equals 19 residues. Germline CDR1 PRHDT, CDR2 FYEKMQ (reference sequence). V lost 4 bases and J lost 1, with 25 bases in between. The chain's CDR3 is CASSSPWMVRAGPNTEAFF. The CDR3 DNA follows: TGTGCCAGCAGCTCTCCGTGGATGGTTCGCGCGGGCCCGAACACTGAAGCTTTCTTT.

This clonotype turned up a few times. The V and J genes are TRBV5-1 and TRBJ2-5; D gene uncertain. V shed 4 bases and J shed 4 bases, with 8 bases lying between them. CDR3 size: 12 residues. Germline CDR1 and CDR2: SGHRS and YFSETQ. The CDR3 DNA reads as TGCGCCAGCAGCCCCGATACAGAGACCCAGTACTTC. This gives the protein CASSPDTETQYF.

The genes are TRBV10-2 and TRBJ1-2; D not resolved. The length of the CDR3 is 12 residues. V lost 0 bases, J lost 4 bases, and 3 bases lay in between. Germline V gene lookup returns CDR1 WSHSY and CDR2 SAAADI. The CDR3 bases are TGCGCCAGCAGTGAGTCGTCCTATGGCTACACCTTC. Translated, it gives CASSESSYGYTF.

This clonotype was detected many times. The V call is TRBV20-1, the J call TRBJ1-2; possibly TRBD1 for D (6 bases). V lost 5 bases to trimming and J lost 4 bases, with 11 bases between them. The CDR3 has 12 amino acids. The germline V gene has CDR1 DFQATT and CDR2 SNEGSKA (reference sequence). CDR3 DNA sequence: TGCAGTGCTGGGACACCAGCCTATGGCTACACCTTC. This gives the protein CSAGTPAYGYTF.